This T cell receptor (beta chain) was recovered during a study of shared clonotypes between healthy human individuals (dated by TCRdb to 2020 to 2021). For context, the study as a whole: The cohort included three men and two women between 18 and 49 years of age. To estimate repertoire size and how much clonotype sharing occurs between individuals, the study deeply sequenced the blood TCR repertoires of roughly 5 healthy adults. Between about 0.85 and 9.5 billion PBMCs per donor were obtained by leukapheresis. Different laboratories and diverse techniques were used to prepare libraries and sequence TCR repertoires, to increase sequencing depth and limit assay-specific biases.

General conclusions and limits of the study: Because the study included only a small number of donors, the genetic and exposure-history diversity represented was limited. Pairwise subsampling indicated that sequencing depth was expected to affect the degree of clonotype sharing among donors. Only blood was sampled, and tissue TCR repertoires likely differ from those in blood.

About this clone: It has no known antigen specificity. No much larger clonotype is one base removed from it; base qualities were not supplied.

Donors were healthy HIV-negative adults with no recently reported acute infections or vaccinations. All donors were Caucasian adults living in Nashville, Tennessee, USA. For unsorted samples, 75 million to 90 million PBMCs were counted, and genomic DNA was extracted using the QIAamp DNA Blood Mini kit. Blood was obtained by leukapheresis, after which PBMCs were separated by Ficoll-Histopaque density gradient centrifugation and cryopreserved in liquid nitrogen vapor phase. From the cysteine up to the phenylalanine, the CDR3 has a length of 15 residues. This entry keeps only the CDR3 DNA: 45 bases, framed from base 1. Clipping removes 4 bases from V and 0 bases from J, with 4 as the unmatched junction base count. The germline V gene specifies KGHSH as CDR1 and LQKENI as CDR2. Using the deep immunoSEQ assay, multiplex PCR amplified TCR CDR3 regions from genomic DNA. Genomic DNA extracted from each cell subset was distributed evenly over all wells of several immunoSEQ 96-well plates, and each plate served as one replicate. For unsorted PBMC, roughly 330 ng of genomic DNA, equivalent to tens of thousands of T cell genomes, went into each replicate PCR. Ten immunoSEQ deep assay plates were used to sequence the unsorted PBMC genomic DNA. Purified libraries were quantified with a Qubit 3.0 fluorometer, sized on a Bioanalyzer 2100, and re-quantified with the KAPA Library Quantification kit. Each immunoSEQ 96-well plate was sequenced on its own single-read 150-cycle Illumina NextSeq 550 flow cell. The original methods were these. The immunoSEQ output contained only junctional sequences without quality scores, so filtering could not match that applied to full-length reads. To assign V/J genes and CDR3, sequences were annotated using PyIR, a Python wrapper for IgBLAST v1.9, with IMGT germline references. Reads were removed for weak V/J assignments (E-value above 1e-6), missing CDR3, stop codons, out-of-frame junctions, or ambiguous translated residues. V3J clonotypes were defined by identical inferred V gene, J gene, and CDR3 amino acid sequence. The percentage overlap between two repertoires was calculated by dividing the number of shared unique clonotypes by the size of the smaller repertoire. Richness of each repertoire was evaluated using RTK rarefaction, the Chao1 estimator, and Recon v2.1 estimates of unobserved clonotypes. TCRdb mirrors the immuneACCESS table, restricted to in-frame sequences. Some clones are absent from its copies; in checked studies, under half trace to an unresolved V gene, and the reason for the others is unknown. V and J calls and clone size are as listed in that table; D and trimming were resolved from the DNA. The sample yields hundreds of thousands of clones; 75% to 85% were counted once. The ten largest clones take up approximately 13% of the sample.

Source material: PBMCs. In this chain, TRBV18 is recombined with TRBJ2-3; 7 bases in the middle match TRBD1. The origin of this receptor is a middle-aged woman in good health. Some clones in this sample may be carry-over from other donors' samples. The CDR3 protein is CASSRGTASTDTQYF. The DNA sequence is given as TGTGCCAGCTCACGTGGGACAGCTAGCACAGATACGCAGTATTTT.